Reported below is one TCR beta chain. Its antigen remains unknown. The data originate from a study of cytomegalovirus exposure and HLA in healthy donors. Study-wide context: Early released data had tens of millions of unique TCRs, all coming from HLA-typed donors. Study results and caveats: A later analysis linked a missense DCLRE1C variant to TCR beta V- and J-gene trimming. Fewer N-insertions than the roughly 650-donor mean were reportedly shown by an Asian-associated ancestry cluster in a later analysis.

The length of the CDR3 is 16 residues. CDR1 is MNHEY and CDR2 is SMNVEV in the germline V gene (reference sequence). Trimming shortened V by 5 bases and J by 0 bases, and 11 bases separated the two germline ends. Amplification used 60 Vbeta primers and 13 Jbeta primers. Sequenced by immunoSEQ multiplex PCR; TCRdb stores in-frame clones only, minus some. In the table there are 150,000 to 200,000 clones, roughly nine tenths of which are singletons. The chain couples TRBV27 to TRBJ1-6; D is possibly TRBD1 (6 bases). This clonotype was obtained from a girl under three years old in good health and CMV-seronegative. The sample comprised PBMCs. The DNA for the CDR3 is TGTGCCAGCAGTGCCCCGACAGGCTCCTATAATTCACCCCTCCACTTT. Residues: CASSAPTGSYNSPLHF.